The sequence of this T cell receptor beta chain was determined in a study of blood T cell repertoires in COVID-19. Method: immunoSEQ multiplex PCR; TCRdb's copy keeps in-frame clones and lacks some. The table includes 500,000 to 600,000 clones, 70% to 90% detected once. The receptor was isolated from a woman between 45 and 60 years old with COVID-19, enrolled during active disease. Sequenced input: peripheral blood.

The CDR3 DNA sequence: TGTGCCAGCAGCCACCCAGGGGGCAAGGTTCTTGCAACTAATGAAAAACTGTTTTTT. Its protein is CASSHPGGKVLATNEKLFF. The chain combines TRBV5-5 with TRBJ1-4, with 8 nucleotides matching TRBD1. Germline CDR1 and CDR2: SGHKS and YYEKEE (reference sequence). The length of the CDR3 is 19 residues. With 4 bases clipped from V and 0 bases from J, the junction kept 14 bases outside the gene matches. Full variable domain (rest looked up from reference TRBV5-5 and TRBJ1-4): DAGVTQSPTHLIKTRGQQVTLRCSPISGHKSVSWYQQVLGQGPQFIFQYYEKEERGRGNFPDRFSARQFPNYSSELNVNALLLGDSALYLCASSHPGGKVLATNEKLFFGSGTQLSVL.